Sequencing of this TCR beta chain was carried out in a study of shared clonotypes between healthy human individuals (dated by TCRdb to 2019 to 2021). For the study in its entirety: A couple of women and a few men aged 18 to 49 years were included in the cohort. To estimate repertoire size and how much clonotype sharing occurs between individuals, the study deeply sequenced the blood TCR repertoires of five healthy adults. To increase sequencing depth and limit assay-specific biases, different laboratories used diverse techniques to prepare libraries and sequence TCR repertoires. Between about 0.8 and 9 billion PBMCs per donor were obtained by leukapheresis.

Using the deep immunoSEQ assay, TCR CDR3 regions were amplified from genomic DNA by multiplex PCR. Genomic DNA extracted from each cell subset was distributed evenly over all wells of several immunoSEQ 96-well plates, and each plate served as one replicate. Each replicate PCR for unsorted PBMC received approximately 0.3 ug genomic DNA, equal to approximately 30,000 T cell genomes. Ten immunoSEQ deep assay plates were used to sequence the unsorted PBMC genomic DNA. Purified libraries were measured with a Qubit 3.0 fluorometer, size-checked on a Bioanalyzer 2100, and measured again with the KAPA Library Quantification kit. Every immunoSEQ 96-well plate was sequenced on a dedicated single-read 150-cycle Illumina NextSeq 550 flow cell. The authors' pipeline ran thus. The immunoSEQ output contained only junctional sequences without quality scores, so filtering could not match that applied to full-length reads. To assign V/J genes and CDR3, sequences were annotated using PyIR, a Python wrapper for IgBLAST v1.9, with IMGT germline references. Reads with weak V/J assignments (E-value above 1e-6), missing CDR3, stop codons, out-of-frame junctions, or ambiguous translated residues were removed. V3J clonotypes were defined as sequences sharing the same inferred V gene, J gene, and CDR3 amino acid sequence. Percentage overlap between repertoires was computed as shared unique clonotypes divided by the size of the smaller repertoire. RTK rarefaction, the Chao1 estimator, and Recon v2.1 estimates of unobserved clonotypes were used to assess repertoire richness. Imported from immuneACCESS, the table was reduced by TCRdb to in-frame sequences with V and J called. These copies leave out some clones; in studies compared against another copy, an unresolved V gene accounts for under half, and the cause of the remainder is not known. The V and J calls and the clone size are those of that table, but D and trimming were determined from the DNA. The sample records around 480,000 clones, about three quarters of which are singletons. The biggest ten clones account for approximately 12% of the sample.

The V and J ends are trimmed by 2 bases and 7 bases, leaving 6 bases between them. CDR1 and CDR2, per the germline V gene, are MNHNS and SASEGT. Reading from cysteine to phenylalanine, the CDR3 counts 11 amino acids. The entry retains the CDR3 DNA only, 33 bases that are in frame from base 1. The study at large found these results: Sampling was limited to blood, and TCR repertoires in tissue likely differ from TCR repertoires in blood. The small number of donors limited the genetic and exposure-history diversity represented. Based on pairwise subsampling, the degree of clonotype sharing among donors was expected to be affected by sequencing depth.

This clone appeared many times. The specificity of this receptor is unknown. There are no base qualities to consult, and no much larger clone falls within one base. The donors were healthy, HIV-negative adults with no recently reported acute infections or vaccinations. Every donor was a Caucasian adult living in Nashville, Tennessee, USA. For unsorted samples, some 100 million PBMCs were counted and genomic DNA was extracted with the QIAamp DNA Blood Mini kit. Blood was collected by leukapheresis, and PBMCs were isolated by Ficoll-Histopaque density gradient centrifugation and then cryopreserved in liquid nitrogen vapor phase.

The sequenced sample consisted of PBMCs. Recombination connected TRBV6-1 to TRBJ2-7; confidence is insufficient to name the D gene. The TCR sequence derives from a woman in her 40s in good health. Some clones in this sample may be carry-over from other donors' samples. The CDR3 protein sequence reads: CASSEWGEQYF. In nucleotides, the sequence is TGTGCCAGCAGTGAATGGGGAGAGCAGTACTTC.